These T cell receptor beta chains were read from a single sample in a study of blood T cell repertoires in COVID-19. Generated by immunoSEQ multiplex PCR, the TCRdb table keeps only in-frame clones and is missing some. Seen here are some 62,000 clones, 80% to 90% observed once, and the top ten hold approximately 4.7%. Sequenced material: peripheral blood. The source is a human donor in a cohort sampled during active COVID-19. Both conserved end residues are part of each CDR3. The order of the fields is V gene, clone size, J gene, D gene, CDR3 DNA, CDR3 protein. A D gene is named only where the DNA matches it firmly. Size is stated for part of the rows, as once, few or many counts, or as a class when the clone is expanded.

v_gene: TRBV27
abundance: -
j_gene: TRBJ2-3
d_gene: -
CDR3nt: TGTGCCAGCAGCGACAGAAACACAGATACGCAGTATTTT
CDR3aa: CASSDRNTDTQYF

v_gene: TRBV5-1
abundance: -
j_gene: TRBJ2-3
d_gene: -
CDR3nt: TGCGCCAGCTCCGGGGGAGGGGGGCCGGATACGCAGTATTTT
CDR3aa: CASSGGGGPDTQYF

v_gene: TRBV5-4
abundance: once
j_gene: TRBJ2-3
d_gene: TRBD2
CDR3nt: TGTGCCAGCAGCGGAGGATGGGCTAGCGGGTCCACAGATACGCAGTATTTT
CDR3aa: CASSGGWASGSTDTQYF

v_gene: TRBV28
abundance: -
j_gene: TRBJ2-3
d_gene: TRBD1
CDR3nt: TGTGCCAGCTACAGGGGCGGTAGCACAGATACGCAGTATTTT
CDR3aa: CASYRGGSTDTQYF

v_gene: TRBV9
abundance: few
j_gene: TRBJ2-3
d_gene: TRBD2
CDR3nt: TGTGCCAGCAGCGTAGTAGCGGGAGGTCCGGGGGCCACAGATACGCAGTATTTT
CDR3aa: CASSVVAGGPGATDTQYF

v_gene: TRBV11-2
abundance: -
j_gene: TRBJ2-3
d_gene: -
CDR3nt: TGTGCCAGCAGCCCCTTCACAGATACGCAGTATTTT
CDR3aa: CASSPFTDTQYF

v_gene: TRBV4-1
abundance: -
j_gene: TRBJ2-7
d_gene: -
CDR3nt: TGCGCCAGCAGCCATACAGGAGACGAGCAGTACTTC
CDR3aa: CASSHTGDEQYF

v_gene: TRBV6-5
abundance: -
j_gene: TRBJ1-6
d_gene: -
CDR3nt: TGTGCCAGCAGTACCCCGGGACTACCCCTCCACTTT
CDR3aa: CASSTPGLPLHF

v_gene: TRBV5-1
abundance: -
j_gene: TRBJ2-2
d_gene: -
CDR3nt: TGCGCCAGCAGCTTGGCTCCGGGAGCGGACACCGGGGAGCTGTTTTTT
CDR3aa: CASSLAPGADTGELFF

v_gene: TRBV7-2
abundance: -
j_gene: TRBJ2-6
d_gene: -
CDR3nt: TGTGCCAGCAGCTTAGCGGGGCGCCCCGGGCCTGGGGCCAACGTCCTGACTTTC
CDR3aa: CASSLAGRPGPGANVLTF

v_gene: TRBV28
abundance: -
j_gene: TRBJ2-4
d_gene: TRBD2
CDR3nt: TGTGCCAGCTTTAGCGGGAGTAAAAACATTCAGTACTTC
CDR3aa: CASFSGSKNIQYF

v_gene: TRBV18
abundance: -
j_gene: TRBJ2-2
d_gene: TRBD2
CDR3nt: TGTGCCAGCTCACGTCTAGCGGACACCGGGGAGCTGTTTTTT
CDR3aa: CASSRLADTGELFF

v_gene: TRBV19
abundance: -
j_gene: TRBJ2-1
d_gene: TRBD2
CDR3nt: TGTGCCAGTAGTATAGGTACTCCGGGACTAGCCCTCTACAATGAGCAGTTCTTC
CDR3aa: CASSIGTPGLALYNEQFF

v_gene: TRBV5-1
abundance: -
j_gene: TRBJ2-1
d_gene: TRBD2
CDR3nt: TGCGCCAGCAGCCCGGGCCTAGCGGGGGGTCCCGTCAGAAGCTCCTACAATGAGCAGTTCTTC
CDR3aa: CASSPGLAGGPVRSSYNEQFF

v_gene: TRBV18
abundance: -
j_gene: TRBJ1-2
d_gene: TRBD1
CDR3nt: TGTGCCAGCTCACCCGGGACAGGGGATACCTTAGGAGGCTACACCTTC
CDR3aa: CASSPGTGDTLGGYTF

v_gene: TRBV7-9
abundance: -
j_gene: TRBJ2-2
d_gene: TRBD2
CDR3nt: TGTGCCAGCAGCTATCGGGAGGCCGGGGAGCTGTTTTTT
CDR3aa: CASSYREAGELFF

v_gene: TRBV5-6
abundance: once
j_gene: TRBJ2-7
d_gene: -
CDR3nt: TGTGCCAGCAGCGGATACGGGACACCCCCGTTCGAGCAGTACTTC
CDR3aa: CASSGYGTPPFEQYF